This T cell receptor (beta chain) was identified during a study of cytomegalovirus exposure and HLA in healthy donors. Study at large: Approximately 180 million T cells yielded 117 million unique TCR beta sequences in earlier analysis. There were roughly 80 million unique TCRs (from HLA-typed donors) in an early data release. The study's findings and limits: It was confirmed in vitro that three of the CMV-associated chains were specific for CMV antigens. In a later analysis, V- and J-gene trimming of beta chains associated with a DCLRE1C missense variant, replicated independently.

This clone was seen once. The antigen is unknown. The primer mix had 60 Vbeta and 13 Jbeta primers. Sequencing used immunoSEQ multiplex PCR; TCRdb keeps in-frame clones, though not all of them. Found here are about 190,000 clones, 87% of them singletons; the top ten hold about 1.1%. The CDR3 sequence is 15 residues long. The germline V gene encodes CDR1 MDHEN and CDR2 SYDVKM. After removal of 5 bases from V and 4 bases from J, the junction contained 8 bases not matched to a gene. The chain is built from TRBV28 and TRBJ1-3; 7 positions match TRBD1. Sequences were obtained from PBMCs. The sequence came from a boy aged 2 to 10 in good health and CMV-seronegative. CDR3 residues: CASSLPYRGGNTIYF. The CDR3 nucleotides are TGTGCCAGCAGTCTACCCTACAGGGGAGGAAACACCATATATTTT. The variable domain in full, with the rest retrieved from reference TRBV28 and TRBJ1-3, is DVKVTQSSRYLVKRTGEKVFLECVQDMDHENMFWYRQDPGLGLRLIYFSYDVKMKEKGDIPEGYSVSREKKERFSLILESASTNQTSMYLCASSLPYRGGNTIYFGEGSWLTVV.